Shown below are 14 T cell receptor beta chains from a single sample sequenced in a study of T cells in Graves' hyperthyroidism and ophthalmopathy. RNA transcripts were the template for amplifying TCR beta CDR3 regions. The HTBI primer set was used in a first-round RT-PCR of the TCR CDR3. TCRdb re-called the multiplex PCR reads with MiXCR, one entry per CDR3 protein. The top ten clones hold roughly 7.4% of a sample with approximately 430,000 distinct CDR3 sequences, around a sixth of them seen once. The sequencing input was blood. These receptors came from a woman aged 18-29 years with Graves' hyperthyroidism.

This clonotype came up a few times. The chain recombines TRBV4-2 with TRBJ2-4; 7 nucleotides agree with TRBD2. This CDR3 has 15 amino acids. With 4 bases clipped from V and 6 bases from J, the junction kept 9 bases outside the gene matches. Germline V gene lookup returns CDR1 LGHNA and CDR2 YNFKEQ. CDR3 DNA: TGTGCCAGCAGCCGGGGGGGGGGAGGCGGAAACATTCAGTACTTC. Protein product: CASSRGGGGGNIQYF.

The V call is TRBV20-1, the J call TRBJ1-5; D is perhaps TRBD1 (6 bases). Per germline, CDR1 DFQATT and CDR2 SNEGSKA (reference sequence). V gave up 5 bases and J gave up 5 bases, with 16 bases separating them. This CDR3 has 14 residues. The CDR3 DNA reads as TGCAGTGCTGGTCCCGTGGGGGCTTATCAGCCCCAGCATTTT. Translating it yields CSAGPVGAYQPQHF.

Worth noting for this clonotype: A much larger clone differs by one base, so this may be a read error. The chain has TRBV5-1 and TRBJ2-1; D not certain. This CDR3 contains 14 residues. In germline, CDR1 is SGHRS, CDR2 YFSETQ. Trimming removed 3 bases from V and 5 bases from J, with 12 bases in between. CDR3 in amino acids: CASSSPSRDNEQFF. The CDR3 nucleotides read TGCGCCAGCAGCTCCCCGAGCAGAGACAATGAGCAGTTCTTC.

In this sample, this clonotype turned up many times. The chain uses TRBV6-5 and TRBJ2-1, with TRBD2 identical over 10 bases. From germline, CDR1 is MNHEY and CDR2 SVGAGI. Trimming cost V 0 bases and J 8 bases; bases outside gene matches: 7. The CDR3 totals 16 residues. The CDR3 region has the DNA TGTGCCAGCAGTTACTCGACGGCTAGCGGGGGAGATGAGCAGTTCTTC. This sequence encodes CASSYSTASGGDEQFF.

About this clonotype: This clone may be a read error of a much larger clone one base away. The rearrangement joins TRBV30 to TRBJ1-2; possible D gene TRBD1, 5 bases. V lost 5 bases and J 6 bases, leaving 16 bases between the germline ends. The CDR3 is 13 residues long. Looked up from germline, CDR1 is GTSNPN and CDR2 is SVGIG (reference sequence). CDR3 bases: TGTGCCTGGGAGGGCAGGGAATTAGATGGCTACACCTTC. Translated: CAWEGRELDGYTF.

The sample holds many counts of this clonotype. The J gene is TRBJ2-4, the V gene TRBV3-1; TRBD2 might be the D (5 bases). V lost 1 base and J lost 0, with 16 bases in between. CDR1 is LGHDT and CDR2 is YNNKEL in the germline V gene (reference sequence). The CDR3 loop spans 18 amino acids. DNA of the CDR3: TGTGCCAGCAGCCAAGGCGTACTGGACTTTGTAGCCAAAAACATTCAGTACTTC. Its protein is CASSQGVLDFVAKNIQYF.

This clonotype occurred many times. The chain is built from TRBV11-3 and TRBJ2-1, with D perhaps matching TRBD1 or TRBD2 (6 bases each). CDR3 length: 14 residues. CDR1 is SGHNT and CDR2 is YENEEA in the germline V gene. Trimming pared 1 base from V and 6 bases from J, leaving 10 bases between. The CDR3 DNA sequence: TGTGCCAGCAGCTTAGCGGGGGCCGGCAATGAGCAGTTCTTC. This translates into CASSLAGAGNEQFF.

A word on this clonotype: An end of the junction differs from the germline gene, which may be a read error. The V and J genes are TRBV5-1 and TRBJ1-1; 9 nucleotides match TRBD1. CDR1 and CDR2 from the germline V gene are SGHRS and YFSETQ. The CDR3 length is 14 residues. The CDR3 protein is CASSFGTGSVEAFF. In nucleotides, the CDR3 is TGTGCCAGCAGCTTCGGGACAGGGTCGGTTGAAGCTTTCTTT.

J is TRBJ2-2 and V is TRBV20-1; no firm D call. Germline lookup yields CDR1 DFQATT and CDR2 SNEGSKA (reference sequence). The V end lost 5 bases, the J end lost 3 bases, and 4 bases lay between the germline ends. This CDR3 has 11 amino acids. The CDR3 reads CSAAYTGELFF. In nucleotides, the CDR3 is TGCAGTGCTGCGTACACCGGGGAGCTGTTTTTT.

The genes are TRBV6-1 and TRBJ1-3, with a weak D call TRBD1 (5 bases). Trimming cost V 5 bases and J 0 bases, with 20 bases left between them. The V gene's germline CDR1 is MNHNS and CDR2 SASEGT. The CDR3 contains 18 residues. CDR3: CASSRGGAGVVSGNTIYF. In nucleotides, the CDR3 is TGTGCCAGCAGTAGGGGCGGGGCGGGGGTCGTCTCTGGAAACACCATATATTTT.

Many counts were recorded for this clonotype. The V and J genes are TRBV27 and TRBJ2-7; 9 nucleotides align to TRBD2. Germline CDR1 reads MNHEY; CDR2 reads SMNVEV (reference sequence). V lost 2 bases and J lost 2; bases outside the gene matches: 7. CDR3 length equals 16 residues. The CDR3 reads CASSLKAGGSAYEQYF. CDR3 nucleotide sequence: TGTGCCAGCAGTTTAAAGGCGGGGGGGTCCGCCTACGAGCAGTACTTC.

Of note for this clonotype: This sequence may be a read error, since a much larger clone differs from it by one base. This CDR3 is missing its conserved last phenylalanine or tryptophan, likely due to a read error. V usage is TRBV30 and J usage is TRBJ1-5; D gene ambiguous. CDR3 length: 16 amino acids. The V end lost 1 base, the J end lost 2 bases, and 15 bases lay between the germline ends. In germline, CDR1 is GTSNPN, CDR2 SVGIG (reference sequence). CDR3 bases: TGTGCCTGGAGTGGGTCCTTGGTTGGAGGCAATCAGCCCCAGCATCTT. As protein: CAWSGSLVGGNQPQHL.

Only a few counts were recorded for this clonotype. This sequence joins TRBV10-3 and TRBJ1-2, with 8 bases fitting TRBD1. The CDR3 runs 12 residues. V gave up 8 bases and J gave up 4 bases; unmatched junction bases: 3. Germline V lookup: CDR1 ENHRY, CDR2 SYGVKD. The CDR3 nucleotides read TGTGCCATCGACAGGGGTGGCTATGGCTACACCTTC. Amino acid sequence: CAIDRGGYGYTF.

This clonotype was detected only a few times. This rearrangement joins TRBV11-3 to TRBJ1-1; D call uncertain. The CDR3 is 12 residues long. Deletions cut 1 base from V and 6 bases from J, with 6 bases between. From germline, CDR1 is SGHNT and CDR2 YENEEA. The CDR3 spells CASSLVPPEAFF. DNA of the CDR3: TGTGCCAGCAGCTTAGTCCCCCCTGAAGCTTTCTTT.